The rows below give T cell receptor beta chains drawn from one sample of a study of shared clonotypes between healthy human individuals. Here immunoSEQ multiplex PCR was the method, and the copy in TCRdb shows in-frame clones only, minus some. The table includes about 1 million clones, about 75% detected once. The material sequenced was memory CD4+ T cells sorted from blood. Every receptor here comes from a man aged 18 to 35 in good health. Both conserved end residues are part of each CDR3. The D gene is left open where the match is weak. For some rows the clone size is stated as once, few or many, or as a class when expanded; others skip it.

few	NA	TRBV2	TRBJ1-5	CASNPTGNQPQHF	TGTGCCAGCAACCCAACAGGGAATCAGCCCCAGCATTTT
NA	NA	TRBV9	TRBJ2-7	CASSQGPGTFSYEQYF	TGTGCCAGCAGCCAAGGACCCGGGACATTCTCCTACGAGCAGTACTTC
NA	TRBD2	TRBV5-4	TRBJ2-7	CASSLEGTSGAYEQYF	TGTGCCAGCAGCTTAGAGGGGACTAGCGGCGCCTACGAGCAGTACTTC
once	NA	TRBV4-2	TRBJ2-7	CASSQPEVAPYEQYF	TGTGCCAGCAGCCAGCCCGAGGTAGCGCCCTACGAGCAGTACTTC
NA	TRBD1	TRBV19	TRBJ2-5	CASSGPDRVETQYF	TGTGCCAGTAGTGGGCCTGACAGGGTAGAGACCCAGTACTTC
NA	TRBD1	TRBV5-6	TRBJ2-5	CASSPGTGFPETQYF	TGTGCCAGCAGCCCTGGGACAGGGTTCCCCGAGACCCAGTACTTC
NA	NA	TRBV18	TRBJ2-3	CASSPPISGAGTDTQYF	TGTGCCAGCTCACCACCGATCTCAGGGGCTGGAACAGATACGCAGTATTTT
NA	NA	TRBV6-6	TRBJ2-2	CASIVGEYTGELFF	TGTGCCAGCATCGTGGGAGAATACACCGGGGAGCTGTTTTTT
NA	NA	TRBV5-6	TRBJ1-5	CASSRTRDQPQHF	TGTGCCAGCAGCCGGACACGGGATCAGCCCCAGCATTTT
once	NA	TRBV7-9	TRBJ2-7	CASSSAWLAGAYEQYF	TGTGCCAGCAGCTCCGCCTGGCTCGCCGGGGCCTACGAGCAGTACTTC
NA	NA	TRBV5-1	TRBJ1-1	CASSLQDTEAFF	TGCGCCAGCAGCTTGCAGGACACTGAAGCTTTCTTT
NA	TRBD1	TRBV6-5	TRBJ2-7	CASRNGQGSYEQYF	TGTGCCAGCAGGAATGGACAGGGATCCTACGAGCAGTACTTC
NA	TRBD2	TRBV28	TRBJ2-4	CASSSLTSGGAAKNIQYF	TGTGCCAGCAGTTCCCTGACTAGCGGGGGGGCGGCCAAAAACATTCAGTACTTC
NA	TRBD1	TRBV7-3	TRBJ1-6	CASSSGDRPSSPLHF	TGTGCCAGCAGCTCAGGGGACAGGCCAAGTTCACCCCTCCACTTT
NA	NA	TRBV18	TRBJ1-1	CASSQGGTTEAFF	TGTGCCAGCTCACAAGGGGGGACTACTGAAGCTTTCTTT
NA	NA	TRBV28	TRBJ1-4	CASSLSNGDEKLFF	TGTGCCAGCAGTTTATCTAACGGGGATGAAAAACTGTTTTTT
NA	NA	TRBV7-6	TRBJ1-6	CASSLAENSPLHF	TGTGCCAGCAGCTTAGCGGAGAATTCACCCCTCCACTTT
few	NA	TRBV7-2	TRBJ1-1	CASSPYGESTEAFF	TGTGCCAGCAGCCCGTACGGGGAGAGCACTGAAGCTTTCTTT
NA	TRBD1	TRBV7-2	TRBJ2-7	CASSSPPGQFRPYEQYF	TGTGCCAGCAGCTCTCCCCCGGGACAGTTCCGACCCTACGAGCAGTACTTC
NA	NA	TRBV18	TRBJ1-1	CASSPGWAVEAFF	TGTGCCAGCTCACCCGGGTGGGCGGTTGAAGCTTTCTTT
NA	TRBD1	TRBV7-2	TRBJ2-2	CASSSWQGAIGELFF	TGTGCCAGCAGCTCCTGGCAGGGGGCGATCGGGGAGCTGTTTTTT
NA	NA	TRBV21-1	TRBJ2-7	CASSNDLDRLRGYEQYF	TGTGCCAGCAGCAATGACCTGGACCGACTTAGGGGCTACGAGCAGTACTTC
NA	NA	TRBV28	TRBJ2-7	CASSLKTVAYEQYF	TGTGCCAGCAGTTTAAAGACTGTTGCCTACGAGCAGTACTTC
NA	TRBD1	TRBV6-5	TRBJ1-2	CASSTTGGAHYGYTF	TGTGCCAGCAGTACGACAGGGGGCGCGCACTATGGCTACACCTTC
NA	TRBD2	TRBV7-3	TRBJ2-5	CASSFPGTSGGEYQETQYF	TGTGCCAGCAGCTTTCCCGGGACTAGCGGGGGGGAGTACCAAGAGACCCAGTACTTC
NA	TRBD2	TRBV10-3	TRBJ2-7	CAINPTQLAVRNEQYF	TGTGCCATCAACCCGACCCAGCTAGCGGTGAGGAACGAGCAGTACTTC
NA	TRBD2	TRBV6-6	TRBJ2-5	CASSLAGTEETQYF	TGTGCCAGCAGTTTAGCGGGGACGGAAGAGACCCAGTACTTC
NA	NA	TRBV19	TRBJ1-4	CASSSSWRPGSEKLFF	TGTGCCAGTAGTAGTTCATGGAGGCCAGGGAGCGAAAAACTGTTTTTT
once	NA	TRBV9	TRBJ2-7	CASSVIAQSYEQYF	TGTGCCAGCAGCGTGATAGCGCAATCCTACGAGCAGTACTTC
NA	TRBD2	TRBV5-4	TRBJ2-7	CASSSGLAGLYEQYF	TGTGCCAGCAGCTCGGGACTAGCGGGACTTTACGAGCAGTACTTC
NA	TRBD2	TRBV5-1	TRBJ2-1	CASSFSSGGRYNEQFF	TGCGCCAGCAGCTTTTCTAGCGGGGGCCGCTACAATGAGCAGTTCTTC
once	NA	TRBV28	TRBJ2-3	CASSRIVSTDTQYF	TGTGCCAGCAGTCGAATAGTTAGCACAGATACGCAGTATTTT
NA	NA	TRBV5-6	TRBJ1-3	CASSLWHLRNTIYF	TGTGCCAGCAGCTTGTGGCACCTCCGTAACACCATATATTTT
once	NA	TRBV10-1	TRBJ2-7	CASSERVHEQYF	TGCGCCAGCAGTGAGCGGGTCCACGAGCAGTACTTC
few	NA	TRBV30	TRBJ2-7	CAWDAQVSSYEQYF	TGTGCCTGGGACGCCCAGGTGTCCTCCTACGAGCAGTACTTC
NA	NA	TRBV4-1	TRBJ1-1	CASSRGVEAFF	TGCGCCAGCTCTCGGGGGGTTGAAGCTTTCTTT
NA	NA	TRBV27	TRBJ1-3	CASSFSGVSSGNTIYF	TGTGCCAGCAGTTTTTCCGGGGTATCCTCTGGAAACACCATATATTTT
NA	NA	TRBV28	TRBJ2-2	CASLGSPSTGELFF	TGTGCCTCCCTGGGCTCCCCAAGCACCGGGGAGTTGTTTTTT
NA	TRBD2	TRBV6-5	TRBJ2-7	CASKEGLAEYYEQYF	TGTGCCAGCAAAGAAGGACTAGCGGAATACTACGAGCAGTACTTC
NA	TRBD1	TRBV28	TRBJ2-1	CASSQPGTDSNNEQFF	TGTGCCAGCAGCCAACCCGGGACAGACTCAAACAATGAGCAGTTCTTC
NA	TRBD1	TRBV15	TRBJ1-1	CATSRGSTGETEAFF	TGTGCCACCAGCAGAGGTTCGACAGGGGAGACTGAAGCTTTCTTT
NA	NA	TRBV5-4	TRBJ2-3	CASSLVLAGTSTDTQYF	TGTGCCAGCAGCTTGGTTTTGGCGGGGACCAGCACAGATACGCAGTATTTT
NA	NA	TRBV5-4	TRBJ2-7	CASSSKGGAGEQYF	TGTGCCAGCAGTTCGAAAGGGGGCGCGGGAGAGCAGTACTTC
once	TRBD1	TRBV9	TRBJ2-5	CASSVAPDRAWETQYF	TGTGCCAGCAGCGTAGCTCCGGACAGGGCGTGGGAGACCCAGTACTTC
NA	NA	TRBV2	TRBJ2-5	CASSGLVQETQYF	TGTGCCAGCAGTGGACTAGTTCAAGAGACCCAGTACTTC
NA	NA	TRBV28	TRBJ2-7	CASTTGAGPYEQYF	TGTGCCAGCACCACCGGGGCAGGGCCCTACGAGCAGTACTTC
NA	NA	TRBV7-9	TRBJ1-4	CASSSDAAGINEKLFF	TGTGCCAGCAGCTCCGATGCGGCGGGGATTAATGAAAAACTGTTTTTT
NA	NA	TRBV19	TRBJ1-1	CASSIVQGREAFF	TGTGCCAGTAGTATTGTCCAGGGACGTGAAGCTTTCTTT
once	NA	TRBV19	TRBJ1-5	CASSISGLNQPQHF	TGTGCCAGTAGTATATCCGGTCTCAATCAGCCCCAGCATTTT
NA	TRBD1	TRBV6-1	TRBJ1-1	CASRWGQGSVEAFF	TGTGCCAGCAGATGGGGACAGGGGTCGGTTGAAGCTTTCTTT